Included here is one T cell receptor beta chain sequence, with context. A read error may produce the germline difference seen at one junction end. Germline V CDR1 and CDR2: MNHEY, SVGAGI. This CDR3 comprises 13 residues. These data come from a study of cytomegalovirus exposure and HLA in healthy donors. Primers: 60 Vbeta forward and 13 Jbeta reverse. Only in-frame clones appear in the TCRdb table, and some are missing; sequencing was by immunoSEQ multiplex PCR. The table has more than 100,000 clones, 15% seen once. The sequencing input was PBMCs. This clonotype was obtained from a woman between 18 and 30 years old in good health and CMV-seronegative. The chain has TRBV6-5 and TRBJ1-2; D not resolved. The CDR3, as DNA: TGTGCCAGCAGTTACTCCCGGCGAGGCGGCTACCCCTTC. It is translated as CASSYSRRGGYPF.